The rows below give T cell receptor beta chains drawn from one sample of a study of beta chain features in type 1 diabetes. The data were produced by immunoSEQ multiplex PCR, yet TCRdb's version contains in-frame clones alone and is incomplete. The sample holds hundreds of thousands of clones; around 8.5% are singletons and the top ten take 0.9% to 1.1%. Sequencing was done on a sample of central memory CD4+ T cells from blood. The source is a man aged 25 to 45 with type 1 diabetes. CDR3s include the opening cysteine and the closing phenylalanine or tryptophan. D genes are given only for firm matches. Expanded clones are given a class, and other clones once, few, many or no size at all.

v_call,d_call,cdr3_length,j_call,clone_size,cdr3_nt,cdr3_aa
TRBV7-2,-,15,TRBJ2-7,few,TGTGCCAGCAGCTTACTGCAGGGGGGATCCTACGAGCAGTACTTC,CASSLLQGGSYEQYF
TRBV11-2,-,14,TRBJ1-6,few,TGTGCCAGCAGCTCGCGAGTGGTTTCTTCACCCCTCCACTTT,CASSSRVVSSPLHF
TRBV7-6,TRBD2,15,TRBJ2-3,few,TGTGCCAGCAGCTTAATTAGCGGGGGGACAGATACGCAGTATTTT,CASSLISGGTDTQYF
TRBV7-2,-,16,TRBJ1-2,-,TGTGCCAGCAGCTTAGGGCGAATCCAATTTGAGGGCGGCTACACCTTC,CASSLGRIQFEGGYTF
TRBV27,-,16,TRBJ2-6,-,TGTGCCAGCAGTCCGGGTCGGGGCGGTGGGGCCAACGTCCTGACTTTC,CASSPGRGGGANVLTF
TRBV27,-,17,TRBJ1-2,few,TGTGCCAGCAGACGCATCCAGACAGGCGGCTTCAACTATGGCTACACCTTC,CASRRIQTGGFNYGYTF
TRBV9,TRBD2,16,TRBJ2-3,few,TGTGCCAGCAGCGAGGGACTAGCGGGGTTCACAGATACGCAGTATTTT,CASSEGLAGFTDTQYF
TRBV29-1,-,11,TRBJ2-3,-,TGCAGCGTTAGGCCGGCAGATACGCAGTATTTT,CSVRPADTQYF
TRBV7-2,-,16,TRBJ2-5,few,TGTGCCAGCAGCTCAAACTGGGACATCGGACAGTCGACCCAGTACTTC,CASSSNWDIGQSTQYF
TRBV5-1,-,16,TRBJ1-1,-,TGCGCCAGCAGCTTGGAGCCCGCAGGGAGGAACACTGAAGCTTTCTTT,CASSLEPAGRNTEAFF
TRBV7-2,-,11,TRBJ2-7,few,TGTGCCAGCAGCTTAAGGGACGAGCAGTACTTC,CASSLRDEQYF
TRBV4-1,-,14,TRBJ1-6,few,TGCGCCAGCAGCCAAGGCTTCCTTGATTCACCCCTCCACTTT,CASSQGFLDSPLHF
TRBV7-2,-,17,TRBJ2-4,-,TGTGCCAGCAGCTTAAGGCGGACCTCAGGCGGGGGCAACATTCAGTACTTC,CASSLRRTSGGGNIQYF
TRBV7-2,TRBD1,15,TRBJ1-1,-,TGTGCCAGCAGACCGGACAGGGGGCGCGACACTGAAGCTTTCTTT,CASRPDRGRDTEAFF
TRBV27,-,14,TRBJ1-2,-,TGTGCCAGCAGTCCCCAGGGGCCTAACTATGGCTACACCTTC,CASSPQGPNYGYTF
TRBV7-8,-,14,TRBJ1-4,few,TGTGCCAGCAGCTTTTTCAGGGAGGGTGAAAAACTGTTTTTT,CASSFFREGEKLFF
TRBV6-6,-,13,TRBJ1-6,-,TGTGCCAGCGTCGGGCAGGGAAATTCACCCCTCCACTTT,CASVGQGNSPLHF
TRBV7-2,TRBD1,17,TRBJ1-3,few,TGTGCCAGCAGCTTAGTCAGTGTCACAGGGGGCGATGACACCATATATTTT,CASSLVSVTGGDDTIYF
TRBV5-6,-,11,TRBJ2-7,few,TGTGCCAGCAGCTCTAGCTACGAGCAGTACTTC,CASSSSYEQYF
TRBV5-1,-,15,TRBJ2-3,-,TGCGCCAGCAGCTACGAAGGGAGCCCCACAGATACGCAGTATTTT,CASSYEGSPTDTQYF
TRBV29-1,TRBD2,17,TRBJ2-1,-,TGCAGCGTTGGACGACTAGCGGGGGTGGACTCCTACAATGAGCAGTTCTTC,CSVGRLAGVDSYNEQFF
TRBV4-1,TRBD1,15,TRBJ1-1,few,TGCGCCAGCAGCCAAGACAGGGGGCGAGGGACTGAAGCTTTCTTT,CASSQDRGRGTEAFF
TRBV4-3,-,16,TRBJ1-2,-,TGCGCCAGCAGCCAAGGTTTCGGAGGACTCAACTATGGCTACACCTTC,CASSQGFGGLNYGYTF
TRBV6-6,-,13,TRBJ2-3,few,TGTGCCAGCAGTTGGCAGGCCACAGATACGCAGTATTTT,CASSWQATDTQYF
TRBV5-5,-,15,TRBJ1-4,-,TGTGCCAGCAGCCCCGGGGGAGCAACTAATGAAAAACTGTTTTTT,CASSPGGATNEKLFF
TRBV9,TRBD2,16,TRBJ2-3,-,TGTGCCAGCAGCGTAGCTCTAGCGGGGGGAACAGATACGCAGTATTTT,CASSVALAGGTDTQYF
TRBV28,-,14,TRBJ2-3,-,TGTGCCAGCAGTTTACCGTCAGTCCCAGATACGCAGTATTTT,CASSLPSVPDTQYF
TRBV6-1,-,13,TRBJ1-1,few,TGTGCCAGCAGTTTCTCAGGGGACACTGAAGCTTTCTTT,CASSFSGDTEAFF
TRBV7-9,-,13,TRBJ2-3,few,TGTGCCAGCAAGTGGGGCGCCACGGATACGCAGTATTTT,CASKWGATDTQYF
TRBV9,-,16,TRBJ2-2,few,TGTGCCAGCAGCGTATCTCCCGACAGAGACACCGGGGAGCTGTTTTTT,CASSVSPDRDTGELFF
TRBV14,-,16,TRBJ1-1,few,TGTGCCAGCAGCCAGATGAGGCCGACAGGAAACACTGAAGCTTTCTTT,CASSQMRPTGNTEAFF
TRBV5-1,-,14,TRBJ1-1,many,TGCGCCAGCAGCTTGGTTGCGGGGGACACTGAAGCTTTCTTT,CASSLVAGDTEAFF